The rows below give T cell receptor beta chains drawn from one sample of a study of cytomegalovirus exposure and HLA in healthy donors. The assay was immunoSEQ multiplex PCR, and TCRdb's table has in-frame clones only and misses some. The sample has 100,000 to 150,000 clones; 77% are singletons. The specimen sequenced was PBMCs. Receptor source: a woman in her 40s in good health and CMV-seropositive. Both conserved end residues are part of each CDR3.

v_gene: TRBV2
j_gene: TRBJ2-7
CDR3aa: CASSVDRGGYEQYF

v_gene: TRBV30
j_gene: TRBJ2-3
CDR3aa: CAVRAGGSTDTQYF

v_gene: TRBV11-2
j_gene: TRBJ2-5
CDR3aa: CASSAPRGGQETQYF

v_gene: TRBV19
j_gene: TRBJ2-1
CDR3aa: CASSIMGGTYNEQFF

v_gene: TRBV2
j_gene: TRBJ2-3
CDR3aa: CASTREEFTDTQYF

v_gene: TRBV18
j_gene: TRBJ1-2
CDR3aa: CASSPGSQGPYGYTF

v_gene: TRBV7-9
j_gene: TRBJ2-1
CDR3aa: CASSPGTLYNEQFF

v_gene: TRBV5-1
j_gene: TRBJ2-1
CDR3aa: CASSLGNKYNEQFF

v_gene: TRBV29-1
j_gene: TRBJ2-1
CDR3aa: CSTRRGNNEQFF

v_gene: TRBV5-4
j_gene: TRBJ2-1
CDR3aa: CASSLDLRFNEQFF

v_gene: TRBV9
j_gene: TRBJ1-1
CDR3aa: CASSAGTGGTSEAFF

v_gene: TRBV9
j_gene: TRBJ1-2
CDR3aa: CASSAGNRGPYGYTF